This T cell receptor beta chain originates from a study of shared clonotypes between healthy human individuals. Terminally differentiated effector memory CD45RA+ cells were excluded from the naive CD8 cells, which were CD45RO-negative and positively selected for CCR7. The study enrolled healthy HIV-negative adults without recent acute infections or vaccinations as donors. Generated by immunoSEQ multiplex PCR, the TCRdb table keeps only in-frame clones and is missing some. The sample has more than 2 million clones; around 93% are singletons. Material: naive CD8+ T cells from PBMCs. This TCR was recovered from a man aged 18 to 35 in good health. Some clones in this sample may be carry-over from other donors' samples.

The CDR3 nucleotides read TGCGCCAGCAGCCAAGACGCTGGGGGCGAGGAGACCCAGTACTTC. Encoded protein: CASSQDAGGEETQYF. This rearrangement joins TRBV4-1 to TRBJ2-5, with D maybe TRBD1 (6 bases). V shed 0 bases and J shed 5 bases, with 13 bases lying between them. The length of the CDR3 is 15 residues. Germline V gene data show CDR1 as MGHRA and CDR2 as YSYEKL.